The rows below give T cell receptor beta chains drawn from one sample of a study of post-analysis software for immune sequencing data. Via MiXCR, TCRdb re-called the PCR reads, giving one row per CDR3 protein. Of 450,000 to 650,000 distinct CDR3 sequences detected, roughly 45% appear once; the ten largest clones hold 1.5% to 2%. The specimen was blood. These receptors all come from a girl between 10 and 17 years old with multiple sclerosis. CDR3s include the opening cysteine and the closing phenylalanine or tryptophan. The D gene is left open where the match is weak. The size of a clone is reported for some rows only, either as once, few or many, or as a class for expanded clones.

d_call	j_call	cdr3_length	v_call	clone_size	cdr3_aa	cdr3_nt
TRBD1	TRBJ2-7	14	TRBV7-3	few	CASSLTGYEGEQYF	TGTGCCAGCAGCTTGACAGGGTATGAGGGGGAGCAGTACTTC
TRBD2	TRBJ2-3	15	TRBV9	.	CASTVAGGLRDTQYF	TGTGCCAGCACCGTAGCGGGGGGGCTCAGAGATACGCAGTATTTT
.	TRBJ2-1	15	TRBV10-3	few	CAISESKGADNEQFF	TGTGCCATCAGTGAGTCCAAAGGGGCGGACAATGAGCAGTTCTTC
TRBD2	TRBJ2-1	15	TRBV12-3/TRBV12-4	few	CASVLLAGGRNEQFF	TGTGCCAGCGTTCTACTAGCGGGAGGTAGGAATGAGCAGTTCTTC
TRBD1	TRBJ1-2	14	TRBV19	.	CASSLYGTGDGYTF	TGTGCCAGTAGTCTTTACGGGACAGGGGATGGCTACACCTTC
.	TRBJ2-4	15	TRBV12-3/TRBV12-4	.	CASSLRVLAKNIQYF	TGTGCCAGCAGTTTACGGGTACTAGCCAAAAACATTCAGTACTTC
.	TRBJ2-1	12	TRBV24-1	.	CATSDFERTQFF	TGTGCCACCAGTGATTTCGAGCGGACTCAGTTCTTC
TRBD1	TRBJ2-7	13	TRBV29-1	.	CGVKGQGVYEQYF	TGCGGCGTGAAGGGACAGGGGGTCTACGAGCAGTACTTC
TRBD1	TRBJ1-2	16	TRBV12-3/TRBV12-4	.	CASTDRGQPPNYGYTF	TGTGCCAGCACCGACAGGGGACAGCCCCCTAACTATGGCTACACCTTC
.	TRBJ1-5	14	TRBV6-6	.	CASSWEMGRQPQHF	TGTGCCAGCAGTTGGGAAATGGGACGCCAGCCCCAGCATTTT